This T cell receptor beta chain was sequenced during a study of monozygotic twins with inflammatory bowel disease. Findings of the study overall: IBD patients displayed reduced TCRbeta diversity (inverse Simpson) when set against healthy co-twins.

This CDR3 is 16 amino acids long. Germline-derived CDR1 and CDR2 are SGHRS and YFSETQ. TCRdb reanalyzed the 5' RACE reads and collapses them to one entry per CDR3 protein, without DNA. Its clone listing holds some 90,000 distinct CDR3 sequences. Details on this clonotype: Its matching antigen is unknown.

The material sequenced was blood. The receptor was derived from a human donor with ulcerative colitis or Crohn's disease, or a healthy co-twin of an affected twin (not recorded which). The gene calls are TRBV5-1 and TRBJ1-2. The CDR3 protein is CASSLDPQGGKYGYTF.